These T cell receptor beta chains were read from a single sample in a study of blood T cell repertoires in COVID-19. The repertoire was sequenced with immunoSEQ multiplex PCR; TCRdb's copy has only in-frame clones and lacks some. The profile shows over 250,000 clones, about 89% of them singletons. The sequenced sample consisted of peripheral blood. These receptors were obtained from a woman aged 40 to 50 who had recovered from COVID-19. Each CDR3 is given with its conserved first and last residue. A D gene is named only where the DNA matches it firmly. A row's size may be missing; if present it is once, few, many or a size class.

TRBV6-6	TRBJ2-2	TRBD1	-	TGTGCCACCAAGGACAGGGTGAACACCGGGGAGCTGTTTTTT	CATKDRVNTGELFF
TRBV5-1	TRBJ2-2	-	-	TGCGCCAGCAGATCATTGCAGGACACCGGGGAGCTGTTTTTT	CASRSLQDTGELFF
TRBV5-1	TRBJ2-1	TRBD2	-	TGCGCCAGCAGCTCTAATGCGGGGGGGCATGAGCAGTTCTTC	CASSSNAGGHEQFF
TRBV10-3	TRBJ1-2	TRBD1	-	TGTGCCATCAGTAAGCCGACAGGGACGTATGGCTACACCTTC	CAISKPTGTYGYTF
TRBV11-2	TRBJ2-7	TRBD2	-	TGTGCCAGCAGCTCCCGACCCGGGACTAGCGGGGTCTCCTACGAGCAGTACTTC	CASSSRPGTSGVSYEQYF
TRBV10-2	TRBJ1-5	-	-	TGCGCCAGCAGTGAGATTTACGCAGGCAAGGAGCCCCAGCATTTT	CASSEIYAGKEPQHF
TRBV5-4	TRBJ2-5	TRBD1	few	TGTGCCAGCAGCTTGTGGGACAGTGAGGCCCAGTACTTC	CASSLWDSEAQYF
TRBV3-1/TRBV3-2	TRBJ2-1	TRBD2	-	TGTGCCAGCAGCCGCGGGGCCCTAGCGGGGAGACGCTCCTACAATGAGCAGTTCTTC	CASSRGALAGRRSYNEQFF
TRBV7-9	TRBJ2-7	-	-	TGTGCCAGCAGCTACCAGGGGACCCCCGGGGAGCAGTACTTC	CASSYQGTPGEQYF
TRBV11-3	TRBJ2-3	-	-	TGTGCCAGCAGCTTTTCTCAAACGTCAGCAGATACGCAGTATTTT	CASSFSQTSADTQYF
TRBV7-9	TRBJ1-2	-	few	TGTGCCAGCAGCGGAGGGGAATATGGCTACACCTTC	CASSGGEYGYTF
TRBV5-4	TRBJ2-1	-	-	TGTGCCAGCAGGCTCGACAGAGGCTCCTACAATGAGCAGTTCTTC	CASRLDRGSYNEQFF
TRBV4-1	TRBJ2-3	-	-	TGCGCCAGCAGCCAAAAAGGACTGCGCGAGGGTAGCACAGATACGCAGTATTTT	CASSQKGLREGSTDTQYF
TRBV7-2	TRBJ1-1	-	-	TGTGCCAGCAGCTTACTCCACAAAGGGACTCTCGTTCTAGTGACTGAAGCTTTCTTT	CASSLLHKGTLVLVTEAFF
TRBV6-5	TRBJ2-5	TRBD1	-	TGTGCCAGCAGCCTAGGGACAGGGTCCGAAGAGACCCAGTACTTC	CASSLGTGSEETQYF
TRBV12-2	TRBJ1-5	-	many	TGTGCAAGTCGCTTAGCGCTAAGTGGACCGGGACAGGGTTCCAATCAGCCCCAGCATTTT	CASRLALSGPGQGSNQPQHF
TRBV5-1	TRBJ1-1	TRBD1	-	TGCGCCAGCAGCCGTACGACAGGGGCCACTGAAGCTTTCTTT	CASSRTTGATEAFF
TRBV6-5	TRBJ2-7	TRBD2	-	TGTGCCAGCACCCCCGGGGGGGACTCCTACGAGCAGTACTTC	CASTPGGDSYEQYF
TRBV7-3	TRBJ1-1	TRBD1	-	TGTGCCAGCAGCCTCTCAGGGGGCGAAGCTTTCTTT	CASSLSGGEAFF
TRBV10-3	TRBJ1-4	-	-	TGTGCCATCAGTGAGCAGGGGTGGGGTGAAAAACTGTTTTTT	CAISEQGWGEKLFF
TRBV10-1	TRBJ1-2	-	-	TGCGCCAGCAGTGCCATCATCGATAGCCCCTATGGCTACACCTTC	CASSAIIDSPYGYTF
TRBV4-1	TRBJ2-2	TRBD2	-	TGCGCCAGCAGCCGTCGGGTAGCGGGAGGTGCCACCGGGGAGCTGTTTTTT	CASSRRVAGGATGELFF